Shown below are 2 T cell receptor beta chains from a single sample sequenced in a study of PD-L1 blockade in urothelial cancer (dated by TCRdb to about 2017). Library generation was performed with the immunoSEQ multiplex PCR assay. Held by TCRdb, this immuneACCESS table contains in-frame sequences only and omits some clones. Under half of the omission traces to an unresolved V gene where checked; the cause of the rest is unknown. The sample profile shows around 56,000 clones; 86% of them were found once. The top ten clonotypes cover roughly 2.8% of the sample. Sequenced material: PBMCs, taken around atezolizumab (anti-PD-L1) treatment. These receptors came from a man aged 50 to 60 with urothelial cancer.

The rearrangement links TRBV29-1 to TRBJ2-7; D unclear. Trimming took 4 bases from V and 4 from J, leaving 5 bases between them. This CDR3 has 10 amino acids. Germline CDR1 and CDR2: SQVTM and ANQGSEA. The CDR3 DNA sequence: TGCAGCGTTGGTAGTTACGAGCAGTACTTC. Translated: CSVGSYEQYF.

J is TRBJ1-1 and V is TRBV11-3, with 8 bases identical to TRBD1. The germline V gene has CDR1 SGHNT and CDR2 YENEEA. CDR3 size: 17 residues. V gave up 1 base and J gave up 0 bases; unmatched junction bases: 7. The CDR3 bases are TGTGCCAGCAGCTTAGGTCACCGGGACAGGATGAACACTGAAGCTTTCTTT. Amino acid sequence: CASSLGHRDRMNTEAFF.